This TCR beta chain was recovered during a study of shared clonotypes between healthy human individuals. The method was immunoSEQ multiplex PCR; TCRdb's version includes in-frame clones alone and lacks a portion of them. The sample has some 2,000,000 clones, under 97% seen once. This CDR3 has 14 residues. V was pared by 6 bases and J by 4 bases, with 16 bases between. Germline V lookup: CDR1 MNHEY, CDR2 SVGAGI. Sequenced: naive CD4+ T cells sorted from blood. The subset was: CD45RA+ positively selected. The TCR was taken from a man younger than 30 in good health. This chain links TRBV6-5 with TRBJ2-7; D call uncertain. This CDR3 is CASSRRMGPYEQYF. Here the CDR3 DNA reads TGTGCCAGCAGCCGAAGAATGGGCCCTTACGAGCAGTACTTC.